This TCR beta chain was identified in a study of quantifying T cell responses using KT2 cells. Study-wide background: Reverse transcription used primers in the TCR alpha and beta constant regions. Study-level points and caveats: Very high KT2 spike-in numbers caused saturation in KT2 sequence detection.

The cDNA 3' end received a ligated oligonucleotide with a UMI. An equimolar mix of RC1.1 and RC1.2 primed the beta chain across TRBC1 and TRBC2. A single record per CDR3 protein comes from TCRdb applying MiXCR to the UMI-ligation and nested PCR reads. The sample lists around 56,000 distinct CDR3 sequences; around 12% were seen once. Note on this clonotype: Its target is not known.

This CDR3 region has 14 residues. V lost 5 bases, J lost 3 bases, and 0 bases stayed unmatched. CDR1 SGHTA and CDR2 FQGNSA come from the germline V gene. The source material was PBMCs spiked with cells of the T cell clone KT2. This chain connects TRBV7-2 to TRBJ2-2; 10 bases align to TRBD2. This receptor was taken from a human donor. The CDR3 spells CASSGTSDTGELFF. DNA for the CDR3: TGTGCCAGCAGCGGGACTAGCGACACCGGGGAGCTGTTTTTT.